Following are 24 T cell receptor beta chains from one sample sequenced in a study of T cell responses to AZD1222 COVID-19 vaccine. The protocol was immunoSEQ multiplex PCR, while the TCRdb copy is restricted to in-frame clones and leaves out a portion. The table shows roughly 200,000 clones, with approximately 90% occurring only once. Sequences were derived from peripheral blood, sampled 28 days after the second AZD1222 dose. The source of these receptors is an adult who received the AZD1222 COVID-19 vaccine.

This chain uses TRBV5-1 with TRBJ2-5; 9 positions agree with TRBD2. The germline CDR1 and CDR2 sequences are SGHRS and YFSETQ. This CDR3 region has 13 residues. The junction had 2 bases not matched to a gene; V was cut back by 3 bases and J by 5 bases. CDR3 bases: TGCGCCAGCAGCTCTAGCGGGAAGGAGACCCAGTACTTC. Its protein product is CASSSSGKETQYF.

The rearrangement joins TRBV23-1 to TRBJ1-1; TRBD1 matches 8 bases. TRBV23-1 is assigned to the ORF class and has an uncertain function. This CDR3 region has 14 residues. V gave up 9 bases and J gave up 1 base; unmatched junction bases: 7. The CDR3 coding sequence is TGCGCCAGGAGACAGGGGAGGGAGAACACTGAAGCTTTCTTT. Its translation: CARRQGRENTEAFF.

The V gene is TRBV3-1 (or the pseudogene TRBV3-2), the J gene TRBJ1-2; TRBD1 agrees at 9 bases. V was clipped by 4 bases and J by 6 bases; unmatched bases: 12. Germline V lookup: CDR1 LGHDT, CDR2 YNNKEL (reference sequence). The CDR3 runs 16 residues. CDR3 protein: CASSLRDRAPRDGYTF. Written as DNA, the CDR3 is TGTGCCAGCAGCCTTCGGGACAGGGCTCCGAGGGATGGCTACACCTTC.

A note on this clone: At one boundary the junction diverges from the germline segment, which might be a read error. The genes are TRBV12-5 and TRBJ1-6, with D perhaps TRBD1 (5 bases). The CDR3 is 14 amino acids. CDR1 is LGHNT, CDR2 FRNRAP, per germline. As DNA, the CDR3 is TGTGCTAGTGGCCCGTGGGGGTATAGTTCACCCCTCCACTTT. Its translation: CASGPWGYSSPLHF.

This rearrangement joins TRBV11-3 to TRBJ2-1; D may be TRBD1 (7 bases). Trimming cost V 2 bases and J 5 bases, with 16 bases left between them. Looked up from germline, CDR1 is SGHNT and CDR2 is YENEEA. The CDR3 is 16 amino acids. The CDR3: CASSLRGAGGHNEQFF. CDR3 bases: TGTGCCAGCAGCTTAAGGGGGGCAGGGGGGCACAATGAGCAGTTCTTC.

The chain employs TRBV18 and TRBJ2-7; 9 bases fit TRBD1. There are 14 residues in the CDR3. CDR1 is KGHSH, CDR2 LQKENI, per germline. J gave up 1 base and V 6 bases, and 4 bases lay outside the gene matches. The DNA for the CDR3 is TGTGCCAGCTCGAGGACAGGGGATTCCTACGAGCAGTACTTC. Amino acid sequence: CASSRTGDSYEQYF.

The chain is built from TRBV3-1 (or the pseudogene TRBV3-2) and TRBJ1-5; 8 nucleotides match TRBD1. V was clipped by 3 bases and J by 2 bases; unmatched bases: 3. CDR1 and CDR2 (germline): LGHDT, YNNKEL (reference sequence). The CDR3 spans 15 residues. CDR3 amino acids: CASSQGTGRNQPQHF. In DNA, the CDR3 is TGTGCCAGCAGCCAGGGGACAGGACGCAATCAGCCCCAGCATTTT.

The rearrangement joins TRBV2 to TRBJ1-6; the match to TRBD1 covers 7 bases. The V gene's germline CDR1 is SNHLY and CDR2 FYNNEI. Trimming took 5 bases from V and 7 from J; bases not matched to a gene: 11. CDR3 length: 16 amino acids. The CDR3 reads CASSPQPGQLNSPLHF. The CDR3 DNA reads TGTGCCAGCAGTCCCCAACCGGGACAGCTCAATTCACCCCTCCACTTT.

The chain recombines TRBV7-9 with TRBJ2-1, with 9 bases fitting TRBD1. V was pared by 5 bases and J by 6 bases, with 5 bases of the junction left unmatched. This CDR3 has 14 amino acids. Germline values: CDR1 SEHNR, CDR2 FQNEAQ (reference sequence). The CDR3 loop is CASSAGQGTNEQFF. DNA of the CDR3: TGTGCCAGCAGCGCAGGACAGGGGACCAATGAGCAGTTCTTC.

This rearrangement joins TRBV5-1 to TRBJ1-1; no clear D. This CDR3 has 14 amino acids. In germline, CDR1 is SGHRS, CDR2 YFSETQ. Trimming pared 0 bases from V and 2 bases from J, leaving 8 bases between. CDR3 residues: CASSLETYNTEAFF. The CDR3 region has the DNA TGCGCCAGCAGCTTGGAGACGTATAACACTGAAGCTTTCTTT.

The chain links TRBV7-9 to TRBJ1-3; possibly TRBD1 for D (5 bases). Germline CDR1 SEHNR, CDR2 FQNEAQ (reference sequence). V shed 10 bases and J shed 1 base, with 11 bases lying between them. The CDR3 sequence is 13 residues long. The CDR3 DNA sequence: TGTGCCACCTTGGGGGATTCTGGAAACACCATATATTTT. Encoded protein: CATLGDSGNTIYF.

The chain carries TRBV6-2 or TRBV6-3 and TRBJ2-3; D is possibly TRBD1 (5 bases). This CDR3 spans 16 amino acids. Germline V gives CDR1 MNHEY, CDR2 SVGEGT. Between the trimmed V and J ends, which lost 4 bases and 0 bases, there was a span of 14 bases. CDR3 in amino acids: CASSSVEDISTDTQYF. The CDR3 bases are TGTGCCAGCAGTTCGGTCGAGGACATCAGCACAGATACGCAGTATTTT.

This clone was seen only once. The chain uses TRBV6-1 and TRBJ2-3, with TRBD2 identical over 10 bases. V was pared by 2 bases and J by 3 bases, with 8 bases of the junction left unmatched. CDR1 and CDR2 (germline): MNHNS, SASEGT. This CDR3 has 17 amino acids. The CDR3 spells CASSENPLAGVTDTQYF. DNA of the CDR3: TGTGCCAGCAGTGAAAATCCGCTAGCGGGAGTTACAGATACGCAGTATTTT.

This chain uses TRBV14 with TRBJ2-1, with D maybe TRBD2 (6 bases). The V gene's germline CDR1 is SGHDN and CDR2 FVKESK. The length of the CDR3 is 16 residues. V was pared by 0 bases and J by 5 bases, with 14 bases between. CDR3 sequence: CASSQDLGLINNEQFF. CDR3 in DNA: TGTGCCAGCAGCCAAGATCTAGGACTAATAAACAATGAGCAGTTCTTC.

The chain links TRBV7-9 to TRBJ1-4; D is uncertain. The CDR3 runs 16 residues. V shed 0 bases and J shed 0 bases, with 8 bases lying between them. The germline V gene has CDR1 SEHNR and CDR2 FQNEAQ (reference sequence). As DNA, the CDR3 is TGTGCCAGCAGCTTAGCGTACGGGACAACTAATGAAAAACTGTTTTTT. Protein sequence: CASSLAYGTTNEKLFF.

The gene calls are TRBV7-3 and TRBJ2-1; 8 nucleotides match TRBD1. The CDR3 has 13 amino acids. Trimming cost V 0 bases and J 12 bases; bases outside gene matches: 4. Per germline, CDR1 SGHTA and CDR2 FQGTGA. The CDR3 DNA reads TGTGCCAGCAGCTTAACGATTCAGGGGGCGCAGTTCTTC. Its translation: CASSLTIQGAQFF.

The V gene is TRBV19, the J gene TRBJ1-6; 9 nucleotides agree with TRBD1. CDR1 and CDR2 (germline): LNHDA, SQIVND (reference sequence). This CDR3 region has 18 residues. The V segment lost 2 bases and the J segment 0 bases; nucleotides outside the gene matches: 5. This CDR3 reads CASSIRTGASSYNSPLHF. The CDR3 DNA reads TGTGCCAGTAGTATACGGACAGGGGCAAGCTCCTATAATTCACCCCTCCACTTT.

The V call is TRBV29-1, the J call TRBJ2-3, with D maybe TRBD2 (6 bases). V was pared by 1 base and J by 5 bases, with 22 bases between. The CDR3 has 17 amino acids. Germline V gives CDR1 SQVTM, CDR2 ANQGSEA. CDR3 DNA sequence: TGCAGCGTTGAAGCCGGTAAAGAGGGAGGCCGGTTAGATACGCAGTATTTT. As protein: CSVEAGKEGGRLDTQYF.

The rearrangement links TRBV4-1 to TRBJ1-2; no clear D. CDR3 length: 17 residues. The germline CDR1 and CDR2 sequences are MGHRA and YSYEKL. The V end lost 0 bases, the J end lost 0 bases, and 14 bases lay between the germline ends. CDR3 coding DNA: TGCGCCAGCAGCCAAGATCGGAGGACGGGAGCTAACTATGGCTACACCTTC. Amino acids: CASSQDRRTGANYGYTF.

This chain connects TRBV6-5 to TRBJ2-5; maybe TRBD1 (5 bases). Germline assignment: CDR1 MNHEY and CDR2 SVGAGI. CDR3 length equals 15 residues. V gave up 2 bases and J gave up 5 bases, with 15 bases separating them. The CDR3 DNA reads TGTGCCAGCAGTTACAGCCCCGTAGGGGCGGAGACCCAGTACTTC. Protein sequence: CASSYSPVGAETQYF.

The chain joins TRBV6-5 to TRBJ1-1, with D perhaps matching TRBD1 (5 bases). Trimming left V 3 bases short and J 4 bases short, with 12 bases between. This CDR3 region has 14 residues. The germline gives CDR1 MNHEY, CDR2 SVGAGI. CDR3 protein: CASSYWQGGTEAFF. In DNA form, the CDR3 reads TGTGCCAGCAGTTATTGGCAGGGAGGCACTGAAGCTTTCTTT.

CDR3 nucleotides: TGTGCCAGCAGCCAAGACTTTATGGGGGACTATGGCTACACCTTC. Protein sequence: CASSQDFMGDYGYTF. The chain couples TRBV3-1 (or the pseudogene TRBV3-2) to TRBJ1-2; D perhaps matches TRBD1 (5 bases). This CDR3 contains 15 residues. Germline CDR1 is LGHDT and CDR2 is YNNKEL (reference sequence). V shed 0 bases and J shed 3 bases, with 11 bases lying between them.

The V and J genes are TRBV27 and TRBJ1-1, with unresolved D. The V gene's germline CDR1 is MNHEY and CDR2 SMNVEV (reference sequence). Trimming left V 2 bases short and J 0 bases short, with 4 bases between. This CDR3 comprises 13 residues. The CDR3 DNA sequence: TGTGCCAGCAGTTTAGTTGTGAACACTGAAGCTTTCTTT. Protein product: CASSLVVNTEAFF.

The chain joins TRBV5-1 to TRBJ2-7; TRBD2 agrees at 9 bases. Trimming cost V 2 bases and J 2 bases; bases outside gene matches: 2. Germline V CDR1 and CDR2: SGHRS, YFSETQ. The CDR3 has 14 residues. The CDR3 DNA follows: TGCGCCAGCAGCTTAGCGGGAGGAACCTACGAGCAGTACTTC. It codes for CASSLAGGTYEQYF.